This entry is about one T cell receptor (beta chain). These data are taken from a study of blood T cell repertoires in COVID-19. As for the study in general: Samples of COVID-19 (acute and convalescent) were obtained from the United States, Italy and Spain.

The CDR3 runs 15 residues. The J segment lost 4 bases and the V segment lost 3 bases, leaving 4 bases of the junction unmatched. Germline V gene sequence: CDR1 MGHRA, CDR2 YSYEKL. Profiled with immunoSEQ multiplex PCR; TCRdb holds only in-frame clones, not every one. The sample shows 50,000 to 75,000 clones, 70% to 80% of them seen only once. The chain links TRBV4-1 to TRBJ2-7; TRBD2 matches at 12 bases. The source of this sequence is a man aged 60 to 69 with acute or convalescent COVID-19. Sequencing was done on a sample of peripheral blood. The chain's CDR3 is CASSQTSGSQYEQYF. The CDR3 DNA reads TGCGCCAGCAGCCAGACTAGCGGGAGCCAATACGAGCAGTACTTC.